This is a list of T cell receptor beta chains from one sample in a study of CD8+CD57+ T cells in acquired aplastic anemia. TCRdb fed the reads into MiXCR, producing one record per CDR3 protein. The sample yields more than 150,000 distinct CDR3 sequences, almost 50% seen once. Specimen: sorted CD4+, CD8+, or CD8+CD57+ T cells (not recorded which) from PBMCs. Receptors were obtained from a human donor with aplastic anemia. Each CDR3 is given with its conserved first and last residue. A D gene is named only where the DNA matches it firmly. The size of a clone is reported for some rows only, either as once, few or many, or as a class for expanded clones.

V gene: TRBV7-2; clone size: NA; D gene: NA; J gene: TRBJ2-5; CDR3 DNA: TGTGCCAGCACCCAAGACGGGGGTAGGGAGACCCAGTACTTC; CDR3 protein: CASTQDGGRETQYF
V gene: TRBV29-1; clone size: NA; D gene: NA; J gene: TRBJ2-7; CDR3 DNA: TGCAGCGTATTCCAGGGCCTCGAGCAGTACTTC; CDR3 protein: CSVFQGLEQYF
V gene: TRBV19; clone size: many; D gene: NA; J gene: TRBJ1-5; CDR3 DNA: TGTGCCAGTAGTATAAACGGCAGGGGCAATCAGCCCCAGCATTTT; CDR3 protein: CASSINGRGNQPQHF
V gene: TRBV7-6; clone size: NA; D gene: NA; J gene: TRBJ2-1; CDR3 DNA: TGTGCCAGCAGCGCCAGCGACTTCGGGGACAATGAGCAGTTCTTC; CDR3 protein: CASSASDFGDNEQFF
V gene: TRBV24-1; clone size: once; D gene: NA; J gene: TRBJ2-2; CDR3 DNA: TGTGCCACCTCCCAGGGGACGGGCGGGGAGCTGTTTTTT; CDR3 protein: CATSQGTGGELFF
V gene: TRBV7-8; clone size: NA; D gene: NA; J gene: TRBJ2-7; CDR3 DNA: TGTGCCAGCATCCCCGGAGGGGTGGACGAGCAGTACTTC; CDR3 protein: CASIPGGVDEQYF
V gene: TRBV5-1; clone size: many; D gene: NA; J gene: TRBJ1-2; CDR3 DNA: TGCGCCAGCGGAGAGGGGAACTATGGCTACACCTTC; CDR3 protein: CASGEGNYGYTF
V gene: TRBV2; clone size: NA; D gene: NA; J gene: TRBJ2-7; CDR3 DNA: TGTGCCAGCAGTTTGGGGTTACGGGAGCAGTACTTC; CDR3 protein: CASSLGLREQYF
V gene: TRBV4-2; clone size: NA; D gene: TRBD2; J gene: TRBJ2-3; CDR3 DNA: TGTGCCAGCAGCCACACTAGCGCGAGCACAGATACGCAGTATTTT; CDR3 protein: CASSHTSASTDTQYF
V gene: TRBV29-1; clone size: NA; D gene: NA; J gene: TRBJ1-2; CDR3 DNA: TGCAGCGCCTACGAGAATTCCTATGGCTACACCTTC; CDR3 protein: CSAYENSYGYTF
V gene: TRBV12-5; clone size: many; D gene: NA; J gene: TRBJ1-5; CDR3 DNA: TGTGCTAGTGGTACTCAGGGCCCCCAGCCCCAGCATTTT; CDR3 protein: CASGTQGPQPQHF
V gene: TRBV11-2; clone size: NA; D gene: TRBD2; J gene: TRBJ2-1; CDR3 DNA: TGTGCCAGCAGCAGATCCGGGACTAGCGGGGTATTTGAGCAGTTCTTC; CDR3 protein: CASSRSGTSGVFEQFF
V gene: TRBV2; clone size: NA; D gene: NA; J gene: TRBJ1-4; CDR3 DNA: TGTGCCAGCACTCTACGACAGGCAGGCGAAAAACTGTTTTTT; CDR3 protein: CASTLRQAGEKLFF
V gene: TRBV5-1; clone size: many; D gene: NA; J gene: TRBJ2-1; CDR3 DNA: TGCGCCAGCAGCTGGGACTCCTACAATGAGCAGTTCTTC; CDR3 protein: CASSWDSYNEQFF
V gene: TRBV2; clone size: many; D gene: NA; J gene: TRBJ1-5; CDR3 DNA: TGTGCCAGCTCGCAGGACCCTCGTCAGCCCCAGCATTTT; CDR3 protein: CASSQDPRQPQHF
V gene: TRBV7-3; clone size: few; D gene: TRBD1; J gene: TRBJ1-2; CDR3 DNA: TGTGCCAGCAGCTTTCAGGGGGCGGGTGGCTACACCTTC; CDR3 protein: CASSFQGAGGYTF
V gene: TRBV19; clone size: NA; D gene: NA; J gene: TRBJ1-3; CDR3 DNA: TGTGCCAGTTGCGTACAGGGTCACTCTGGAAACACCATATATTTT; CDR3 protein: CASCVQGHSGNTIYF
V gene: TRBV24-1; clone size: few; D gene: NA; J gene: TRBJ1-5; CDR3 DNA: TGTGCCACCGGCACCGGGTTAGAGCCCCAGCATTTT; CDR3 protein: CATGTGLEPQHF
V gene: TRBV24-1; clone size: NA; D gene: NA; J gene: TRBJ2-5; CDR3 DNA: TGTGCCACCAGTGATTTGGCCGGGGGCGGAACGGAGACCCAGTACTTC; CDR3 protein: CATSDLAGGGTETQYF
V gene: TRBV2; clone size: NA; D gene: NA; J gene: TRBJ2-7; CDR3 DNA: TGTGCCAGCAGTGTCAACTACGAGCAGTACTTC; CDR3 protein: CASSVNYEQYF
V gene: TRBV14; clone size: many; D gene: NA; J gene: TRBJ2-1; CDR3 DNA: TGTGCCAGCAGACTTATTCCCGGGTCCGCAGAAATAGTAAACAATGAGCAGTTCTTC; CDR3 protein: CASRLIPGSAEIVNNEQFF
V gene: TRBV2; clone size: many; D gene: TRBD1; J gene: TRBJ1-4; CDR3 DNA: TGTGCCACATCAGGTGGGGGACAGATAGAAAAACTGTTTTTT; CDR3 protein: CATSGGGQIEKLFF
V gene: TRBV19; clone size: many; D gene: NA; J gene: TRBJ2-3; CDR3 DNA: TGTGCCAGTAGTATAGGGGATGGTGCCTCAGATACGCAGTATTTT; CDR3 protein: CASSIGDGASDTQYF
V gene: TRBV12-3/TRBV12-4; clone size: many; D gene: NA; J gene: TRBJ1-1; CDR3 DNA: TGTGCCAGCAGTTCCTACAGGAAGGCGGGCGTAGCTTTCTTT; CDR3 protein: CASSSYRKAGVAFF
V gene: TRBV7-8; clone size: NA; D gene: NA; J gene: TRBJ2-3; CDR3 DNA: TGTGCCAGCAGCCCAAGACAGCACACAGATACGCAGTATTTT; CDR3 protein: CASSPRQHTDTQYF
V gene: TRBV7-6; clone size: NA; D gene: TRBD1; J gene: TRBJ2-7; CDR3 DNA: TGTGCCAGCAGCGTGACAGGGTACGAGCAGTACTTC; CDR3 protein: CASSVTGYEQYF
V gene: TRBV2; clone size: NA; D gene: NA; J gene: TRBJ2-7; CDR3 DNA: TGTGCCAGCAGTGAAGGACCAACCTACGAGCAGTACTTC; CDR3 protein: CASSEGPTYEQYF
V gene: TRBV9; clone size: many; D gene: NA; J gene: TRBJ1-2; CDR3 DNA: TGTGCCAGCAGCGGGGGGCGGCGGTCCTATGGCTACACCTTC; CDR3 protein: CASSGGRRSYGYTF
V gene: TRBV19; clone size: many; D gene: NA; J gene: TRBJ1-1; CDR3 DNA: TGTGCCAGTAGAGGGGACAAACTCGTCGACTTT; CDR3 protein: CASRGDKLVDF
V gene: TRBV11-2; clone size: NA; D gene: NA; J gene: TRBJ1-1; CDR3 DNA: TGTGCCAGCAGCTTAGGGGCCTTGAACACTGAAGCTTTCTTT; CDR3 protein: CASSLGALNTEAFF
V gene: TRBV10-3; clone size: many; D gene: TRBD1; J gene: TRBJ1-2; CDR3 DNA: TGTGCCATCAATAGAGACCAGGGGGGCCATGGCTACACCTTC; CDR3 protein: CAINRDQGGHGYTF
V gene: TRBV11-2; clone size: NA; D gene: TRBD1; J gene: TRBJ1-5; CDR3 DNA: TGTGCCAGCAGCGGACAGGGGGCCGGCGGTGCGCCCCAGCATTTT; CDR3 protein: CASSGQGAGGAPQHF
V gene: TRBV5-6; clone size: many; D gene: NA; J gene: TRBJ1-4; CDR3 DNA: TGTGCCAGCAGCGGAAGTGGCGAAAAACTGTTTTTT; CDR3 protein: CASSGSGEKLFF
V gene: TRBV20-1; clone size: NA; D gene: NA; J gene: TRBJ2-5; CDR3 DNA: TGCAGTGCTAGAGATCGGCTAGGGTTAAAGACCCAGTACTTC; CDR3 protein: CSARDRLGLKTQYF
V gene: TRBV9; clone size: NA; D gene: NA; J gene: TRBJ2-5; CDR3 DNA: TGTGCCAGCAGCCCACCGTACCAAGAGACCCAGTACTTC; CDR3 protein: CASSPPYQETQYF
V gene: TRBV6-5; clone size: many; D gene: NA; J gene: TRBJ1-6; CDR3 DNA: TGTGCCAGCAGTTCCGGGACTGGGCTAAATTCACCCCTCCACTTT; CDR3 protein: CASSSGTGLNSPLHF
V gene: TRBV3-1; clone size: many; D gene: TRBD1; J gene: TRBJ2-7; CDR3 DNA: TGTGCCAGCAGCCATGGACAGGGTCTCCACGAGCAGTACTTC; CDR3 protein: CASSHGQGLHEQYF
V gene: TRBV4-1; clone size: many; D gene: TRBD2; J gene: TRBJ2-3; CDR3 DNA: TGCGCCAGCAGCCAAGATATACAGCGGGGGTGGGATACGCAGTATTTT; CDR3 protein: CASSQDIQRGWDTQYF